One and the same sample provided the 23 T cell receptor beta chains below, sequenced in a study of regulatory T cells in long-lasting Graves disease. Time point: newly diagnosed GD, antithyroid drugs for less than 3 months. Preparation of the TCR library used RNA extracted from PBMCs. According to the study, TCR beta libraries were built with iRepertoire HTBI primers and CDR3-region Arm-PCR. One entry per CDR3 protein, called by TCRdb with MiXCR from the multiplex PCR reads. The sample contains approximately 400,000 distinct CDR3 sequences, 15% of which appear only once. This sample also belongs to another study, concerning T cells in Graves' hyperthyroidism and ophthalmopathy.

Sequencing used peripheral blood mononuclear cells (PBMCs), obtained at new diagnosis, from a patient treated with antithyroid drugs. The source of these receptors is a woman aged 40 to 55 with Graves disease.

The chain joins TRBV6-9 to TRBJ2-2; 10 bases are shared with TRBD1. V was clipped by 4 bases and J by 6 bases; unmatched bases: 5. From germline, CDR1 is MNHGY and CDR2 SVAAGI. CDR3 size: 15 residues. In DNA, the CDR3 is TGTGCCAGCAGTTCCTCCGGGACAGGGGCCGGGGAGCTGTTTTTT. This codes for CASSSSGTGAGELFF.

At least ten counts were recorded for this clonotype. The chain uses TRBV5-6 and TRBJ2-1; possible D gene TRBD1, 5 bases. The CDR3 contains 13 residues. Germline CDR1 and CDR2: SGHDT and YYEEEE. Between the trimmed V and J ends, which lost 4 bases and 7 bases, there was a span of 12 bases. The CDR3 sequence is CASSLGHRNEQFF. The CDR3 bases are TGTGCCAGCAGCCTCGGACACAGGAATGAGCAGTTCTTC.

This clonotype showed up many times. The V gene is TRBV27, the J gene TRBJ1-2; 7 bases match TRBD1. The CDR3 sequence is 14 residues long. From germline, CDR1 is MNHEY and CDR2 SMNVEV (reference sequence). The V segment lost 6 bases and the J segment 0 bases; nucleotides outside the gene matches: 4. The CDR3 region is CASRTDRANYGYTF. The CDR3 coding sequence is TGTGCCAGCAGGACCGACAGGGCTAACTATGGCTACACCTTC.

The rearrangement uses TRBV29-1 and TRBJ2-1; D is ambiguous. V lost 6 bases to trimming and J lost 0 bases, with 9 bases between them. Germline assignment: CDR1 SQVTM and CDR2 ANQGSEA. The CDR3 has 13 amino acids. Here the CDR3 reads CSVLVLSYNEQFF. The CDR3 bases are TGCAGCGTGTTAGTCCTCTCCTACAATGAGCAGTTCTTC.

This clonotype was seen only a few times. The chain recombines TRBV18 with TRBJ2-4; 10 nucleotides match TRBD1. The CDR3 is 17 residues long. Germline values: CDR1 KGHSH, CDR2 LQKENI. V lost 3 bases to trimming and J lost 8 bases; unmatched junction nucleotides: 13. The CDR3 DNA sequence: TGTGCCAGCTCACCCCCTTCAGACAGGGGGCTTGATGACATTCAGTACTTC. It is translated as CASSPPSDRGLDDIQYF.

There are many counts of this clonotype. The genes are TRBV5-8 and TRBJ1-2; the match to TRBD1 covers 8 bases. This CDR3 comprises 15 residues. Germline V gives CDR1 SGHTS, CDR2 YDEGEE. The V gene end was trimmed by 5 bases and the J gene end by 2 bases; junction bases not matched to a gene: 8. CDR3 DNA sequence: TGTGCCAGCAGACCCTCGGGACAGGCCAACTATGGCTACACCTTC. Protein: CASRPSGQANYGYTF.

To note about this clonotype: At one end, the junction sequence differs from germline, possibly due to a read error. The rearrangement uses TRBV15 and TRBJ2-5; D unresolved. Germline V CDR1 and CDR2: LNHNV, YYDKDF (reference sequence). This CDR3 spans 15 amino acids. Here the CDR3 DNA reads TGTGCCACCAGCCGATCTCCAGGTGTAGAAGAGGCCCAGTACTTC. It translates to CATSRSPGVEEAQYF.

Only a few counts were recorded for this clonotype. This rearrangement joins TRBV20-1 to TRBJ2-1; 10 bases match TRBD2. The CDR3 totals 15 residues. V was clipped by 6 bases and J by 7 bases; unmatched bases: 12. The V gene's germline CDR1 is DFQATT and CDR2 SNEGSKA (reference sequence). This CDR3 reads CSAHPPSGSRNEQFF. In DNA form, the CDR3 reads TGCAGTGCCCACCCCCCTAGCGGGAGTAGGAATGAGCAGTTCTTC.

The chain combines TRBV18 with TRBJ2-7; a possible D gene is TRBD1 (5 bases). V lost 0 bases and J 0 bases, leaving 12 bases between the germline ends. Per the germline V gene, CDR1 is KGHSH and CDR2 is LQKENI. This CDR3 region has 16 residues. For the CDR3, the DNA is TGTGCCAGCTCACCACCGACCAGGGCCCTCTCCTACGAGCAGTACTTC. Translation: CASSPPTRALSYEQYF.

This clonotype was observed at least ten times. This chain connects TRBV19 to TRBJ2-5; perhaps TRBD1 as D (6 bases). V dropped 0 bases and J dropped 0 bases, with 11 bases sitting between them. Germline V gene lookup returns CDR1 LNHDA and CDR2 SQIVND (reference sequence). This CDR3 has 16 amino acids. CDR3 residues: CASSIDLTGYQETQYF. DNA of the CDR3: TGTGCCAGTAGTATAGATCTTACAGGGTACCAAGAGACCCAGTACTTC.

This clonotype came up many times. This chain uses TRBV10-2 with TRBJ2-5, with D unresolved. There are 13 residues in the CDR3. V was trimmed by 2 bases and J by 5 bases, leaving 9 bases between them. The germline V gene has CDR1 WSHSY and CDR2 SAAADI. CDR3 sequence: CASSETRLETQYF. The CDR3 DNA reads TGCGCCAGCAGTGAGACACGGTTGGAGACCCAGTACTTC.

This clonotype was detected a few times. The rearrangement joins TRBV13 to TRBJ2-7, with D perhaps matching TRBD1 (6 bases). CDR3 length equals 15 residues. Between the trimmed V and J ends, which lost 5 bases and 1 base, there was a span of 15 bases. CDR1 is PRHDT, CDR2 FYEKMQ, per germline (reference sequence). The CDR3 coding sequence is TGTGCCAGCAGCCCCAGGGGTACGGGTTCCTACGAGCAGTACTTC. This translates into CASSPRGTGSYEQYF.

The table lists this clonotype with many counts. This chain joins TRBV14 and TRBJ2-1; 15 bases agree with TRBD2. The V segment lost 4 bases and the J segment 14 bases; nucleotides outside the gene matches: 9. CDR1 is SGHDN and CDR2 is FVKESK in the germline V gene. This CDR3 comprises 15 residues. The CDR3 region has the DNA TGTGCCAGCAGCCTGGCCGGGACTAGCGGGAGGATGAAGTTCTTC. Residues: CASSLAGTSGRMKFF.

This clonotype was recorded many times. The chain uses TRBV28 and TRBJ2-1, with D tentatively TRBD1 (5 bases). V was cut by 2 bases and J by 4 bases, with 9 bases left in between. CDR3 size: 14 residues. The germline V gene has CDR1 MDHEN and CDR2 SYDVKM. In DNA form, the CDR3 reads TGTGCCAGCAGTTTAGAAAGGACATACAATGAGCAGTTCTTC. Protein product: CASSLERTYNEQFF.

V usage is TRBV5-6 and J usage is TRBJ2-7, with D perhaps TRBD1 (6 bases). Looked up from germline, CDR1 is SGHDT and CDR2 is YYEEEE. This CDR3 comprises 14 residues. Trimming took 1 base from V and 2 from J, leaving 10 bases between them. The CDR3: CASSLWGPTYEQYF. The CDR3 DNA reads TGTGCCAGCAGCTTGTGGGGGCCGACCTACGAGCAGTACTTC.

The chain couples TRBV5-6 to TRBJ2-5; 10 bases are shared with TRBD1. Germline trimming cut 5 bases from V and 2 bases from J; bases unmatched to any gene: 9. The germline V gene has CDR1 SGHDT and CDR2 YYEEEE. This CDR3 is built from 16 residues. CDR3 sequence: CASSRTGGKAQETQYF. The CDR3 DNA reads TGTGCCAGCAGTAGGACAGGGGGGAAGGCACAAGAGACCCAGTACTTC. The full variable domain, in which reference TRBV5-6 and TRBJ2-5 provide the parts outside the CDR3, is DAGVTQSPTHLIKTRGQQVTLRCSPKSGHDTVSWYQQALGQGPQFIFQYYEEEERQRGNFPDRFSGHQFPNYSSELNVNALLLGDSALYLCASSRTGGKAQETQYFGPGTRLLVL.

This clonotype occurred many times. This chain uses TRBV20-1 with TRBJ1-4; possible D gene TRBD1, 6 bases. Trimming stripped 0 bases from V and 8 bases from J, with 22 bases between. The CDR3 is made up of 17 amino acids. CDR1 DFQATT and CDR2 SNEGSKA come from the germline V gene (reference sequence). The CDR3 region is CSARDLNRGSGGEKLFF. In nucleotides, the CDR3 is TGCAGTGCTAGAGACCTAAATAGGGGGAGCGGTGGAGAAAAACTGTTTTTT.

This clonotype came up a few times. A read error may be the cause here, since a much bigger clone is one base away. The chain has TRBV20-1 and TRBJ2-7; D remains ambiguous. CDR3 size: 12 residues. V dropped 0 bases and J dropped 1 base, with 4 bases sitting between them. The germline V gene encodes CDR1 DFQATT and CDR2 SNEGSKA (reference sequence). CDR3 nucleotide sequence: TGCAGTGCTAGAGAGGGGTCCTACGAGCAGTACTTC. The encoded protein is CSAREGSYEQYF.

This clonotype was observed many times. V gene TRBV6-1 combines with J gene TRBJ2-7; 11 bases align to TRBD2. Germline-derived CDR1 and CDR2 are MNHNS and SASEGT. This CDR3 spans 13 amino acids. J was trimmed by 5 bases and V by 5 bases; bases with no gene match: 2. The CDR3: CASSTSGRNEQYF. CDR3 sequence (DNA): TGTGCCAGCAGTACTAGCGGGAGAAACGAGCAGTACTTC.

This clonotype was detected only a few times. The J gene is TRBJ2-1, the V gene TRBV11-2, with 8 bases that match TRBD1. The CDR3 runs 18 residues. Germline V CDR1 and CDR2: SGHAT, FQNNGV. After removal of 4 bases from V and 5 bases from J, the junction contained 16 bases not matched to a gene. CDR3 DNA: TGTGCCAGCAGCTCAACCCTGGGCAGGGGGCGCGGGCACAATGAGCAGTTCTTC. This sequence encodes CASSSTLGRGRGHNEQFF. The full variable domain, its missing parts supplied by reference TRBV11-2 and TRBJ2-1, is EAGVAQSPRYKIIEKRQSVAFWCNPISGHATLYWYQQILGQGPKLLIQFQNNGVVDDSQLPKDRFSAERLKGVDSTLKIQPAKLEDSAVYLCASSSTLGRGRGHNEQFFGPGTRLTVL.

This clonotype occurred many times. This chain links TRBV7-2 with TRBJ2-7; TRBD2 matches at 10 bases. There are 16 residues in the CDR3. The V gene's germline CDR1 is SGHTA and CDR2 FQGNSA. Germline trimming cut 4 bases from V and 2 bases from J; bases unmatched to any gene: 8. The CDR3 DNA is TGTGCCAGCAGCTCTCCGAGCGGGAGGGCCCCCTACGAGCAGTACTTC. It codes for CASSSPSGRAPYEQYF.

The genes are TRBV13 and TRBJ2-7, with 10 nucleotides matching TRBD2. The CDR3 has 15 amino acids. Germline-derived CDR1 and CDR2 are PRHDT and FYEKMQ (reference sequence). Trimming at V came to 4 bases and at J to 2 bases, leaving 5 bases not matched to a gene. The CDR3 sequence is CASSSRTSGAYEQYF. Here the CDR3 DNA reads TGTGCCAGCAGCTCCAGGACTAGCGGAGCCTACGAGCAGTACTTC.

This clonotype has ten or more counts. The genes are TRBV28 and TRBJ2-7; 14 nucleotides line up with TRBD2. The ends lost 2 bases at V and 4 bases at J; junction bases unmatched: 16. In germline, CDR1 is MDHEN, CDR2 SYDVKM. The CDR3 loop spans 20 amino acids. This chain's CDR3 is CASSLLPFGLAGGGDYEQYF. The CDR3 DNA reads as TGTGCCAGCAGTTTACTCCCTTTTGGACTAGCGGGAGGAGGGGATTACGAGCAGTACTTC. The full variable domain, with the rest looked up from reference TRBV28 and TRBJ2-7, is DVKVTQSSRYLVKRTGEKVFLECVQDMDHENMFWYRQDPGLGLRLIYFSYDVKMKEKGDIPEGYSVSREKKERFSLILESASTNQTSMYLCASSLLPFGLAGGGDYEQYFGPGTRLTVT.